This note documents a single T cell receptor (beta chain) sequence. Its antigen is not known. A read error may explain this, as a much larger clone is one base away. The sample carries other DNA sequences with the same CDR3. From germline, CDR1 is MNHEY and CDR2 SVGAGI. This CDR3 has 11 amino acids. V was pared by 5 bases and J by 6 bases, with 8 bases between. Only in-frame clones appear in the TCRdb table, and some are missing; sequencing was by immunoSEQ multiplex PCR. The sample has 15,000 or so clones, about 80% seen once. The sample is drawn from a study of cytotoxic CD8 clonotypes in ibrutinib-treated CLL. Study background: Responses: around 24 partial, 2 complete; after median around 64 months, about 15 stayed remitted, some 12 progressed. Response samples were drawn at a median of around 12 months of treatment, range 6 to 36.

Notes on the study in general: Rising at ibrutinib response, clonality subsequently fell back toward baseline at progression. Sampling times (in sustained-remission versus progressing patients) were not the same.

The receptor's source is a human donor with chronic lymphocytic leukemia. The chain carries TRBV6-5 and TRBJ2-7, with D possibly TRBD1 on 6 matching bases. The material sequenced was PBMCs, taken before ibrutinib treatment. CDR3 nucleotide sequence: TGTGCCAGCAGTCAGGGGCTCGAGCAGTACTTC. The encoded protein is CASSQGLEQYF.